A single TCR beta chain is shown here with its context. The CDR3 length is 14 residues. Trimming took 0 bases from V and 4 from J, leaving 7 bases between them. CDR1 and CDR2 from the germline V gene are KGHSH and LQKENI. The data were obtained in a study of PD-L1 blockade in urothelial cancer. Using immunoSEQ multiplex PCR, the repertoire was profiled, and TCRdb retains in-frame clones only, with some absent. The sample carries some 42,000 clones, over 65% recorded once. Sequenced here: PBMCs, sampled around atezolizumab (anti-PD-L1) treatment. The receptor was derived from a man in his 70s with urothelial cancer. V is TRBV18 and J is TRBJ2-1, with a tentative D call TRBD1 (5 bases). CDR3 nucleotide sequence: TGTGCCAGCTCACCACCCCCAGGGTACAATGAGCAGTTCTTC. It is translated as CASSPPPGYNEQFF.